The rows below give T cell receptor beta chains drawn from one sample of a study of OX40 agonist ivuxolimab in advanced cancers. Here immunoSEQ multiplex PCR was the method, and the copy in TCRdb shows in-frame clones only, minus some. The table lists 75,000 to 100,000 clones, under 95% of them singletons, with 3% to 4% in the top ten. The source was CD4+ or CD8+ T cells sorted from blood, collected in a trial of the OX40 agonist ivuxolimab. These receptors were collected from an adult with an advanced solid tumor such as melanoma, head and neck, liver or kidney cancer. Each CDR3 is given with its conserved first and last residue. A D gene is named only where the DNA matches it firmly. Clone size is given for some rows only: seen once, a few or many times, or a class if the clone is expanded.

V: TRBV6-6
size: .
D: .
J: TRBJ1-1
DNA: TGTGCCAGCAGTTACCCAGGGGTCCCTGTCGGAGCTTTCTTT
CDR3: CASSYPGVPVGAFF

V: TRBV4-1
size: .
D: .
J: TRBJ2-7
DNA: TGCGCCAGCAGCCTCGGAACAGGCTTCGACGAGCAGTACTTC
CDR3: CASSLGTGFDEQYF

V: TRBV7-2
size: .
D: TRBD2
J: TRBJ2-3
DNA: TGTGCCAGCAGCTTAAGTAGAAGCGGGGGGGCCTGGGATACGCAGTATTTT
CDR3: CASSLSRSGGAWDTQYF

V: TRBV5-6
size: .
D: TRBD2
J: TRBJ2-7
DNA: TGTGCCAGCAGCTTGGCCCGCGGGAGTATCTACGAGCAGTACTTC
CDR3: CASSLARGSIYEQYF

V: TRBV27
size: .
D: TRBD2
J: TRBJ2-3
DNA: TGTGCCAGCACCCTCCTTAGCGGGGGAGGAGATACGCAGTATTTT
CDR3: CASTLLSGGGDTQYF

V: TRBV7-7
size: .
D: .
J: TRBJ1-1
DNA: TGTGCTAGCAGTCTTAACACGAGGACTGAAGCTTTCTTT
CDR3: CASSLNTRTEAFF

V: TRBV20-1
size: .
D: .
J: TRBJ2-2
DNA: TGCAGTGCTCGGAACACCGGGGAGCTGTTTTTT
CDR3: CSARNTGELFF

V: TRBV14
size: .
D: .
J: TRBJ2-5
DNA: TGTGCCAGCAGCCAAGGAGGAATTATTCAAGAGACCCAGTACTTC
CDR3: CASSQGGIIQETQYF

V: TRBV5-8
size: .
D: .
J: TRBJ1-4
DNA: TGTGCCAGCAGCCGACCCCCTTTGGCAGGGGAAAAACTGTTTTTT
CDR3: CASSRPPLAGEKLFF

V: TRBV19
size: .
D: .
J: TRBJ1-1
DNA: TGTGCCAGTAGTATACCCCGGGTCCGTCACACTGAAGCTTTCTTT
CDR3: CASSIPRVRHTEAFF

V: TRBV5-1
size: .
D: .
J: TRBJ2-5
DNA: TGCGCCAGCAGCTTGGAGTCAGTACAAGAGACCCAGTACTTC
CDR3: CASSLESVQETQYF

V: TRBV13
size: .
D: TRBD2
J: TRBJ2-5
DNA: TGTGCCAGCAGCTTAGGGGGAGGGGAGACCCAGTACTTC
CDR3: CASSLGGGETQYF

V: TRBV11-2
size: .
D: .
J: TRBJ2-1
DNA: TGTGCCAGCAGCTTAGGGGTCAATCCGAATGAGCAGTTCTTC
CDR3: CASSLGVNPNEQFF

V: TRBV2
size: .
D: .
J: TRBJ2-5
DNA: TGTGCCAGCAGTGAATGGGGGGCGGAAGAGACCCAGTACTTC
CDR3: CASSEWGAEETQYF

V: TRBV2
size: .
D: TRBD2
J: TRBJ2-7
DNA: TGTGCCAGCAGTGAAGCTGGGGAGGGCTACGAGCAGTACTTC
CDR3: CASSEAGEGYEQYF

V: TRBV5-1
size: .
D: .
J: TRBJ2-1
DNA: TGCGCCAGCAGCTTGAAGGTAAATGAGCAGTTCTTC
CDR3: CASSLKVNEQFF

V: TRBV11-2
size: .
D: .
J: TRBJ2-7
DNA: TGTGCCAGCAGCTTAGAGGCCAGGTCATCCTACGAGCAGTACTTC
CDR3: CASSLEARSSYEQYF

V: TRBV5-1
size: .
D: TRBD2
J: TRBJ2-7
DNA: TGCGCCAGCAGCTTACGGAGCGGGGGGCTCTACGAGCAGTACTTC
CDR3: CASSLRSGGLYEQYF

V: TRBV5-4
size: .
D: .
J: TRBJ2-3
DNA: TGTGCCAGCAGCTTGTACGAGAGAGCTAGCACAGATACGCAATATTTT
CDR3: CASSLYERASTDTQYF

V: TRBV2
size: .
D: .
J: TRBJ2-7
DNA: TGTGCCAGCAGTGTGGCGTCCTACGAGCAGTACTTC
CDR3: CASSVASYEQYF

V: TRBV12-5
size: once
D: .
J: TRBJ2-7
DNA: TGTGCTAGTGGTTTCCATCCTTCAGGCCCTAGGAGCTCCTACGAGCAGTACTTC
CDR3: CASGFHPSGPRSSYEQYF

V: TRBV19
size: .
D: TRBD2
J: TRBJ2-1
DNA: TGTGCCAGTAGTATAAGCGGGGGGGCCAATGAGCAGTTCTTC
CDR3: CASSISGGANEQFF

V: TRBV10-3
size: .
D: .
J: TRBJ2-7
DNA: TGTGCCATCAGTGACCGGGGAGGCTACGAGCAGTACTTC
CDR3: CAISDRGGYEQYF

V: TRBV5-6
size: once
D: TRBD2
J: TRBJ2-3
DNA: TGTGCCAGCAGGGGAGGGAGACGGTATACGCAGTATTTT
CDR3: CASRGGRRYTQYF

V: TRBV19
size: .
D: .
J: TRBJ1-2
DNA: TGTGCCAGTAGTATAGCCCACAGACAGGCGGGCTACACCTTC
CDR3: CASSIAHRQAGYTF

V: TRBV11-2
size: .
D: .
J: TRBJ2-1
DNA: TGTGCCAGCAGCTTATACTCATACAATGAGCAGTTCTTC
CDR3: CASSLYSYNEQFF

V: TRBV5-1
size: .
D: .
J: TRBJ2-7
DNA: TGCGCCAGCAGCTGGACCGGCTCCTACGAGCAGTACTTC
CDR3: CASSWTGSYEQYF

V: TRBV29-1
size: .
D: .
J: TRBJ2-7
DNA: TGCAGCGCCAGCCCCGGGACGGCCTACGAGCAGTACTTC
CDR3: CSASPGTAYEQYF

V: TRBV9
size: once
D: .
J: TRBJ1-2
DNA: TGTGCCAGCAGCGTAGAAGGAACCTATGGCTACACCTTC
CDR3: CASSVEGTYGYTF

V: TRBV6-1
size: .
D: .
J: TRBJ1-2
DNA: TGTGCCAGCAGCGGACATCCCCGAAGGGCTGGCTACACCTTC
CDR3: CASSGHPRRAGYTF

V: TRBV19
size: .
D: .
J: TRBJ2-2
DNA: TGTGCCACCTCCATTTCGGGAACCGGGGAGCTGTTTTTT
CDR3: CATSISGTGELFF

V: TRBV12-5
size: .
D: TRBD1
J: TRBJ2-2
DNA: TGTGCTAGTGGTTCGGGGCGAAGGGGGCCCACCGGGGAGCTGTTTTTT
CDR3: CASGSGRRGPTGELFF

V: TRBV10-2
size: few
D: .
J: TRBJ1-6
DNA: TGCGCCAGCAGTGGGGAGGGGGTCGAGGTCTCACCCCTCCACTTT
CDR3: CASSGEGVEVSPLHF

V: TRBV2
size: .
D: TRBD1
J: TRBJ1-5
DNA: TGTGCCAGCAGTGAGGACAGGGGTGGGGGTCAGCCCCAGCATTTT
CDR3: CASSEDRGGGQPQHF

V: TRBV11-2
size: .
D: .
J: TRBJ1-1
DNA: TGTGCCAGCAGCTTAGATAGGTCAGGGTACGTCCTACAAACTGAAGCTTTCTTT
CDR3: CASSLDRSGYVLQTEAFF

V: TRBV7-7
size: .
D: .
J: TRBJ2-5
DNA: TGTGCTAGCAGCTCTGCGGCCTGGGGACCGGAGACCCAGTACTTC
CDR3: CASSSAAWGPETQYF

V: TRBV10-2
size: .
D: .
J: TRBJ2-7
DNA: TGCGCCAGCAGGAAGGGCTACGAGCAGTACTTC
CDR3: CASRKGYEQYF

V: TRBV4-1
size: .
D: .
J: TRBJ1-2
DNA: TGCGCCAGCAGCCCCAGGGTCCACTATGGCTACACCTTC
CDR3: CASSPRVHYGYTF

V: TRBV19
size: few
D: .
J: TRBJ1-1
DNA: TGTGCCAGTAACCCCCCGGGGGGCGCCTACACTGAAGCTTTCTTT
CDR3: CASNPPGGAYTEAFF

V: TRBV4-3
size: .
D: TRBD1
J: TRBJ2-1
DNA: TGCGCCAGCAGCCAAGATTGGGGACAGGGCAATGAGCAGTTCTTC
CDR3: CASSQDWGQGNEQFF

V: TRBV9
size: once
D: TRBD2
J: TRBJ2-1
DNA: TGTGCCAGCAGCGCCGGCCGGGGAGGGCCTGACAATGAGCAGTTCTTC
CDR3: CASSAGRGGPDNEQFF

V: TRBV11-2
size: .
D: TRBD1
J: TRBJ1-5
DNA: TGTGCCAGCAGCTTTGGCAGGGGGCCTTATCAGCCCCAGCATTTT
CDR3: CASSFGRGPYQPQHF

V: TRBV27
size: .
D: TRBD1
J: TRBJ2-1
DNA: TGTGCCAGCAGTCTAAGGGACAGTAACAATGAGCAGTTCTTC
CDR3: CASSLRDSNNEQFF

V: TRBV7-8
size: .
D: TRBD1
J: TRBJ2-7
DNA: TGTGCCAGCAGCCCTCTGACAGGGCCGGCCTACGAGCAGTACTTC
CDR3: CASSPLTGPAYEQYF

V: TRBV29-1
size: .
D: TRBD1
J: TRBJ2-1
DNA: TGCAGCGTCGGGTACAGGGGGAATGAGCAGTTCTTC
CDR3: CSVGYRGNEQFF

V: TRBV15
size: .
D: TRBD2
J: TRBJ2-1
DNA: TGTGCCACCAGCAGAGATAGCGGGAGCCCCCATGAGCAGTTCTTC
CDR3: CATSRDSGSPHEQFF

V: TRBV7-9
size: .
D: TRBD1
J: TRBJ2-7
DNA: TGTGCCAGCAGCTCGGGACAGGGGGTTTCCTACGAGCAGTACTTC
CDR3: CASSSGQGVSYEQYF

V: TRBV11-2
size: .
D: .
J: TRBJ1-2
DNA: TGTGCCAGCAGCTACCTGAATTGGTATGGCTACACCTTC
CDR3: CASSYLNWYGYTF

V: TRBV15
size: .
D: .
J: TRBJ1-3
DNA: TGTGCCACCAGCAGAGATTATCGGTTAGACACCATATATTTT
CDR3: CATSRDYRLDTIYF

V: TRBV7-9
size: .
D: TRBD1
J: TRBJ2-1
DNA: TGTGCCAGCAGCTTACGGGGCTCGGACAGGGTCAATGAGCAGTTCTTC
CDR3: CASSLRGSDRVNEQFF

V: TRBV30
size: .
D: .
J: TRBJ2-2
DNA: TGTGCCTGGACGGGGCTAGCAGGAACCGGGGAGCTGTTTTTT
CDR3: CAWTGLAGTGELFF

V: TRBV27
size: few
D: .
J: TRBJ2-7
DNA: TGTGCCAGCAGTCCCGGGGACTACGAGCAGTACTTC
CDR3: CASSPGDYEQYF

V: TRBV5-8
size: .
D: .
J: TRBJ2-5
DNA: TGTGCCAGCAGCTCTCGGAACCTAGCGACGGAAGAGACCCAGTACTTC
CDR3: CASSSRNLATEETQYF

V: TRBV5-4
size: .
D: .
J: TRBJ1-3
DNA: TGTGCCAGCAGCTTGGGGGTGGGGTTTCTTGACTCTGGAAACACCATATATTTT
CDR3: CASSLGVGFLDSGNTIYF